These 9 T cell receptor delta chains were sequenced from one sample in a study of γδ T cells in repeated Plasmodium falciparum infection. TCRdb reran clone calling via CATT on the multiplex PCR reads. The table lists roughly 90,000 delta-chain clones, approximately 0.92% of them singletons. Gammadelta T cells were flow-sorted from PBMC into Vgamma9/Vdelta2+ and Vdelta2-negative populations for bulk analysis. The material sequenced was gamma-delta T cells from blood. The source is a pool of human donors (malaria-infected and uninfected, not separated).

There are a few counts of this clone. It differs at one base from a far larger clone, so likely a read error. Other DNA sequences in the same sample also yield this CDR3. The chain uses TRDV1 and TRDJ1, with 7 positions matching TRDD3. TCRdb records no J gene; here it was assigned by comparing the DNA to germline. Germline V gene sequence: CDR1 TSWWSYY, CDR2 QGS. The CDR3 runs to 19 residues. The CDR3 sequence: CALGGLSRSGALYTDKLIF. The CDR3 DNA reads TGTGCCCTTGGGGGACTCTCGAGGTCGGGGGCCCTGTACACCGATAAACTCATCTTT.

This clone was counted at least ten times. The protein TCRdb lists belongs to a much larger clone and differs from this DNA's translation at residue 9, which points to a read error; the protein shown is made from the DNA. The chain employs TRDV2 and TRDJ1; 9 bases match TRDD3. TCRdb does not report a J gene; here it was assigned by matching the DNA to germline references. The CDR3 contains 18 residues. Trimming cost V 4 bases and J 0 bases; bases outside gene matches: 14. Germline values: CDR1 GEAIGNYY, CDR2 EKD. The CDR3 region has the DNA TGTGCCTGTGAGAAACTGGGGGAACCTGCAACCCACACCGATAAACTCATCTTT. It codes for CACEKLGEPATHTDKLIF.

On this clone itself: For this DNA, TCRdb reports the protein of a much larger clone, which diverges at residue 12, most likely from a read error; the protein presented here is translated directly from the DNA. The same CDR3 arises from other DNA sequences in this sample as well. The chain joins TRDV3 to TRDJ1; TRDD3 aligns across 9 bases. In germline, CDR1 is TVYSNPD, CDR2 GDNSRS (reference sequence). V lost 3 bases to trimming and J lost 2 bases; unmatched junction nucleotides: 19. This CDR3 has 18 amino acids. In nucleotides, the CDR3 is TGTGCCTTGTGGCCTTCACGCAGGGGATACGCACTTACCGATAAACTCATCTTT. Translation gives CALWPSRRGYALTDKLIF.

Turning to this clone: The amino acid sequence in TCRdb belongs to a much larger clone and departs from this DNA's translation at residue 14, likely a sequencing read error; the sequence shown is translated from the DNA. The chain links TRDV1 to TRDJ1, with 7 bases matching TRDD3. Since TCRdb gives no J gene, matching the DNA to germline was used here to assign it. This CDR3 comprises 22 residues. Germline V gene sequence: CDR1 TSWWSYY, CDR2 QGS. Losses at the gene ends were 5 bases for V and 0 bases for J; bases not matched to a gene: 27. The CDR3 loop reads CALGKVRVSTRWGPTYTDKLIF. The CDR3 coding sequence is TGTGCTCTTGGGAAAGTAAGAGTCTCAACCCGCTGGGGGCCTACGTACACCGATAAACTCATCTTT.

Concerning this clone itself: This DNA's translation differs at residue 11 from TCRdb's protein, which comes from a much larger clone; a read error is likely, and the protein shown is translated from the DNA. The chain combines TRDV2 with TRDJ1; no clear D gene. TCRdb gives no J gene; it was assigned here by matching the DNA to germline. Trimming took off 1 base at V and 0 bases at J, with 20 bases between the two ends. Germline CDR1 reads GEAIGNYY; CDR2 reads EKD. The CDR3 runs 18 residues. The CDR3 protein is CACDTKYYQPVYTDKLIF. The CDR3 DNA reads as TGTGCCTGTGACACGAAGTACTACCAGCCGGTGTACACCGATAAACTCATCTTT.

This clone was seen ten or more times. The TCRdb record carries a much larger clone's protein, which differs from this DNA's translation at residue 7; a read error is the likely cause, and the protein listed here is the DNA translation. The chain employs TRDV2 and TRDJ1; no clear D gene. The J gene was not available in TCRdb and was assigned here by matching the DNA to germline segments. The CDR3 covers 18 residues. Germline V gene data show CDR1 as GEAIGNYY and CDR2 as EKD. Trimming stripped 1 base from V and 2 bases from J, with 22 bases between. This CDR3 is CACDTLAPSVALTDKLIF. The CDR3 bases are TGTGCCTGTGACACTCTCGCTCCCTCGGTTGCACTGACCGATAAACTCATCTTT.

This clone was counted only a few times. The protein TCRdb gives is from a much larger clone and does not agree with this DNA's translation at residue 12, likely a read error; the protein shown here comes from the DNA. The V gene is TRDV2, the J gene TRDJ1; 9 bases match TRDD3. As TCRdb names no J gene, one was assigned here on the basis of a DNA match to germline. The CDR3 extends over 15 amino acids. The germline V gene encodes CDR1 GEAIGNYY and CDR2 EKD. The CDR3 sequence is CACEPLGDYTDELIF. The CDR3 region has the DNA TGTGCCTGTGAGCCTCTGGGGGATTACACCGATGAACTCATCTTT.

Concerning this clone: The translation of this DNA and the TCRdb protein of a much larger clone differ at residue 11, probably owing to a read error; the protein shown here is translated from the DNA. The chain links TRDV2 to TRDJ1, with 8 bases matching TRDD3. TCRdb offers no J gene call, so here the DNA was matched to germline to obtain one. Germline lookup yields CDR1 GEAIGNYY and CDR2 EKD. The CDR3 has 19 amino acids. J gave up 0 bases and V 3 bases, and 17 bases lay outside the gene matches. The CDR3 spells CACDSLLGALLGDTDKLIF. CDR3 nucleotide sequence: TGTGCCTGTGACTCCTTACTGGGGGCATTACTGGGGGACACCGATAAACTCATCTTT.

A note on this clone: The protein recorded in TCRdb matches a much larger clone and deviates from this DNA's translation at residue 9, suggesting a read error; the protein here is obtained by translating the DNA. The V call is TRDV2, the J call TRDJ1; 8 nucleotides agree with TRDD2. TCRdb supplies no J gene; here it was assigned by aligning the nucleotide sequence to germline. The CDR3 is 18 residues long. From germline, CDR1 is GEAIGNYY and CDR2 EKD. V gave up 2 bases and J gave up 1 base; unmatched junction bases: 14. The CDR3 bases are TGTGCCTGTGACAATCTTCCTACGATACGGGGGAGCACCGATAAACTCATCTTT. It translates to CACDNLPTIRGSTDKLIF.